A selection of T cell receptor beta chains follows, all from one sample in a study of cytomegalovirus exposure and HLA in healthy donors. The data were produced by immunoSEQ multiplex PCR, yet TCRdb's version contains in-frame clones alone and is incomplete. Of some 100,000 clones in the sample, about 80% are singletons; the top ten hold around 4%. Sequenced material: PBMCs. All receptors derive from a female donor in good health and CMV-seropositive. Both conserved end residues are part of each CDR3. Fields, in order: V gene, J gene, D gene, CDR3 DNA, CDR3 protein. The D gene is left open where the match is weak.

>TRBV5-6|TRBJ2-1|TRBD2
TGTGCCAGCACCCCACTAGCGGGGGGGCCCTACAATGAGCAGTTCTTC
CASTPLAGGPYNEQFF
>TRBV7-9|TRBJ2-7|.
TGTGCCAGCAGCTTAGGGGTGGGCGCCTACGAGCAGTACTTC
CASSLGVGAYEQYF
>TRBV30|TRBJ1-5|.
TGTGCCTGGAGTTCCCCCAGGAATCAGCCCCAGCATTTT
CAWSSPRNQPQHF
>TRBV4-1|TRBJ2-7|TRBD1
TGCGCCAGCAGCCAAACGACAGGGAGCTCCTACGAGCAGTACTTC
CASSQTTGSSYEQYF
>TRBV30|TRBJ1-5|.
TGTGCCTGGAGTGTCAGGGGATTTGGCAATCAGCCCCAGCATTTT
CAWSVRGFGNQPQHF
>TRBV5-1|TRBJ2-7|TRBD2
TGCGCCAGCAGCCCGACCTTCTTTGGCGGGAGCGACGAGCAGTACTTC
CASSPTFFGGSDEQYF
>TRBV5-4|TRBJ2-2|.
TGTGCCAGCACCCGAGCCGGGGGGAACACCGGGGAGCTGTTTTTT
CASTRAGGNTGELFF
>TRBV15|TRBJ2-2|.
TGTGCCACCAGCAGAGATCCCGGACTGAACACCGGGGAGCTGTTTTTT
CATSRDPGLNTGELFF
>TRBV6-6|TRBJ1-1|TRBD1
TGTGCCAGCACGGACAGGTCTTCAAGTACTGAAGCTTTCTTT
CASTDRSSSTEAFF
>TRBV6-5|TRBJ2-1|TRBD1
TGTGCCAGCAGACGGGACAGCTCAAACAATGAGCAGTTCTTC
CASRRDSSNNEQFF